One and the same sample provided the 28 T cell receptor beta chains below, sequenced in a study of quantifying T cell responses using KT2 cells. Study-wide background: Reverse transcription used primers in the TCR alpha and beta constant regions.

Each cDNA got a UMI-containing oligo ligated at its 3' end. First-round PCR used about 4 cycles and beta primers RC1.1 and RC1.2 covering TRBC1 and TRBC2. Each CDR3 protein gets one entry after TCRdb re-called the UMI-ligation and nested PCR reads with MiXCR. The table has just under 50,000 distinct CDR3 sequences, 9.5% to 13% seen once. The sequenced sample consisted of PBMCs spiked with cells of the T cell clone KT2. Receptors originate from a human donor.

This clonotype was detected ten times or more. The rearrangement links TRBV7-8 to TRBJ2-3; the match to TRBD2 covers 10 bases. Trimming at V came to 5 bases and at J to 10 bases, leaving 12 bases not matched to a gene. Germline lookup yields CDR1 SGHVS and CDR2 FQNEAQ. The CDR3 extends over 15 amino acids. In nucleotides, the CDR3 is TGTGCCAGCAGCCAACTTCTAGCGGGAGCGGTTCCGCAGTATTTT. It encodes CASSQLLAGAVPQYF.

This clonotype was observed a handful of times. The chain carries TRBV5-6 and TRBJ2-5; a possible D gene is TRBD2 (6 bases). Trimming cost V 4 bases and J 3 bases, with 16 bases left between them. Germline lookup yields CDR1 SGHDT and CDR2 YYEEEE. CDR3 length: 15 amino acids. CDR3 nucleotides: TGTGCCAGCAGCCTTCCTTCTAGCGCTAAAGAGACCCAGTACTTC. As protein: CASSLPSSAKETQYF.

This clonotype occurred a few times. The chain joins TRBV27 to TRBJ2-7; 10 nucleotides agree with TRBD2. The CDR3 runs to 14 residues. Germline CDR1 is MNHEY and CDR2 is SMNVEV (reference sequence). The V and J ends lost 8 bases and 2 bases, in that order; junction bases with no gene match: 6. The CDR3 reads CASRSSGGTYEQYF. The CDR3 DNA sequence: TGTGCCAGCCGATCTAGCGGGGGCACCTACGAGCAGTACTTC.

The V call is TRBV20-1, the J call TRBJ1-2; the D gene is possibly TRBD1 (5 bases). Looked up from germline, CDR1 is DFQATT and CDR2 is SNEGSKA (reference sequence). V lost 2 bases and J lost 4, with 11 bases in between. CDR3 length: 13 amino acids. This CDR3 is CSARQGTTYGYTF. In nucleotides, the CDR3 is TGCAGTGCTAGACAGGGTACGACCTATGGCTACACCTTC.

This rearrangement joins TRBV12-3 or TRBV12-4 to TRBJ2-4, with D possibly matching TRBD2 (6 bases). The CDR3 is 15 residues long. Between the trimmed V and J ends, which lost 6 bases and 0 bases, there was a span of 12 bases. The CDR3 loop reads CASRLGGVAKNIQYF. The DNA for the CDR3 is TGTGCCAGCAGGCTGGGGGGAGTAGCCAAAAACATTCAGTACTTC.

The gene calls are TRBV15 and TRBJ1-1; perhaps TRBD1 as D (6 bases). The germline CDR1 and CDR2 sequences are LNHNV and YYDKDF (reference sequence). CDR3 length: 12 residues. Trimming removed 4 bases at V and 6 bases at J, with 9 bases between. The DNA of the CDR3 is TGTGCCACCAGCACCCGGACAGCTGAAGCTTTCTTT. As protein: CATSTRTAEAFF.

This clonotype has just a few counts. The genes are TRBV14 and TRBJ1-1, with 9 positions matching TRBD1. The CDR3 is 13 residues long. Germline trimming cut 7 bases from V and 4 bases from J; bases unmatched to any gene: 4. From germline, CDR1 is SGHDN and CDR2 FVKESK. In DNA form, the CDR3 reads TGTGCCAGCACCCAGACAGGGGGCACTGAAGCTTTCTTT. It yields the protein CASTQTGGTEAFF.

This chain uses TRBV20-1 with TRBJ2-1; D remains ambiguous. The germline V gene has CDR1 DFQATT and CDR2 SNEGSKA (reference sequence). Trimming removed 5 bases from V and 4 bases from J, with 12 bases in between. CDR3 length: 13 residues. CDR3 nucleotides: TGCAGTGCTCGTGCGATCGATTACAATGAGCAGTTCTTC. Protein product: CSARAIDYNEQFF.

The chain recombines TRBV6-1 with TRBJ2-7, with D unresolved. The V gene lost 6 bases and the J gene lost 3 bases, with 6 bases spanning the gap. This CDR3 is built from 11 residues. Germline V lookup: CDR1 MNHNS, CDR2 SASEGT. The CDR3, as DNA: TGTGCCAGCAGGGTAAACTACGAGCAGTACTTC. Translation: CASRVNYEQYF.

This clonotype was seen a handful of times. V is TRBV11-3 and J is TRBJ1-1, with a tentative D call TRBD1 (5 bases). CDR1 is SGHNT, CDR2 YENEEA, per germline. V dropped 5 bases and J dropped 3 bases, with 16 bases sitting between them. The CDR3 has 15 amino acids. Written as DNA, the CDR3 is TGTGCCAGCAGCCATCAGGGTTTGTTGGACACTGAAGCTTTCTTT. Protein: CASSHQGLLDTEAFF.

V gene TRBV10-3 combines with J gene TRBJ2-1; TRBD1 matches 8 bases. After removal of 2 bases from V and 8 bases from J, the junction contained 5 bases not matched to a gene. CDR3 length: 14 amino acids. The germline gives CDR1 ENHRY, CDR2 SYGVKD. The CDR3 bases are TGTGCCATCAGTGAGGACAGGGGAGTCGATGAGCAGTTCTTC. It is translated as CAISEDRGVDEQFF.

The chain joins TRBV12-3 or TRBV12-4 to TRBJ2-5; D possibly corresponds to TRBD1 (6 bases). This CDR3 spans 18 amino acids. The V end was cut by 2 bases, the J end by 2 bases, with 21 bases between. The CDR3 reads CASSLRGNDGDLQETQYF. CDR3 sequence (DNA): TGTGCCAGCAGTTTAAGGGGGAACGATGGCGACCTACAAGAGACCCAGTACTTC.

J is TRBJ2-1 and V is TRBV5-1; 7 bases are shared with TRBD1. Germline CDR1 is SGHRS and CDR2 is YFSETQ. With V trimmed by 0 bases and J by 9 bases, 3 bases remained unmatched. The CDR3 has 13 residues. The CDR3, as DNA: TGCGCCAGCAGCTTGGCCCCAGGGGGTGAGCAGTTCTTC. This sequence encodes CASSLAPGGEQFF.

The sample holds a few counts of this clonotype. The chain uses TRBV7-6 and TRBJ2-5; a weak D match, TRBD2 (5 bases). This CDR3 is built from 14 residues. CDR1 SGHVS and CDR2 FNYEAQ come from the germline V gene. Trimming removed 0 bases from V and 5 bases from J, with 10 bases in between. In DNA form, the CDR3 reads TGTGCCAGCAGCTTAGCGGGAGTGTCTGAGACCCAGTACTTC. Translated: CASSLAGVSETQYF.

This clonotype was found a few times. The V gene is TRBV6-2 or TRBV6-3, the J gene TRBJ2-3; D gene uncertain. Germline-derived CDR1 and CDR2 are MNHEY and SVGEGT. Trimming shortened V by 2 bases and J by 7 bases, and 13 bases separated the two germline ends. The CDR3 sequence is 14 residues long. The CDR3 DNA follows: TGTGCCAGCAGTTACCCTGACTCAGATTATACGCAGTATTTT. It yields the protein CASSYPDSDYTQYF.

This clonotype occurred a few times. This chain connects TRBV4-1 to TRBJ1-4, with a possible D match to TRBD1 (5 bases). The CDR3 loop spans 15 amino acids. Germline V gives CDR1 MGHRA, CDR2 YSYEKL. The V gene lost 0 bases and the J gene lost 8 bases, with 13 bases spanning the gap. The CDR3 here is CASSQDLGAGEKLFF. CDR3 in DNA: TGCGCCAGCAGCCAAGATCTTGGGGCCGGAGAAAAACTGTTTTTT.

This clonotype has only a few counts. This chain connects TRBV7-2 to TRBJ2-7; D gene unclear. The V gene lost 5 bases and the J gene lost 2 bases, with 10 bases spanning the gap. The CDR3 sequence is 13 residues long. Germline V gives CDR1 SGHTA, CDR2 FQGNSA. Here the CDR3 DNA reads TGTGCCAGCAGCGTAGGACGAACCTACGAGCAGTACTTC. It translates to CASSVGRTYEQYF.

The chain links TRBV20-1 to TRBJ2-7, with a possible D match to TRBD1 (5 bases). CDR1 and CDR2 from the germline V gene are DFQATT and SNEGSKA (reference sequence). Trimming took off 7 bases at V and 0 bases at J, with 7 bases between the two ends. CDR3 length: 11 residues. In DNA form, the CDR3 reads TGCAGTGTCAGGGCCTCCTACGAGCAGTACTTC. Encoded protein: CSVRASYEQYF.

The chain uses TRBV5-6 and TRBJ2-3; 8 bases are shared with TRBD2. V lost 0 bases, J lost 4 bases, and 10 bases stayed unmatched. CDR3 size: 17 residues. CDR1 is SGHDT and CDR2 is YYEEEE in the germline V gene. The CDR3 reads CASSLAAGLAGPDTQYF. For the CDR3, the DNA is TGTGCCAGCAGCTTGGCCGCAGGGCTAGCGGGTCCAGATACGCAGTATTTT.

To note about this clonotype: Sequence at one end of the junction differs from germline and may be a read error. V is TRBV3-1 and J is TRBJ2-7; 7 bases align to TRBD1. CDR3 length equals 14 residues. Germline assignment: CDR1 LGHDT and CDR2 YNNKEL (reference sequence). Here the CDR3 DNA reads TGTGCCAGCAGTCAAGGGGGCGCAGCGGTCGAGCAGTACTTC. Amino acid sequence: CASSQGGAAVEQYF.

The chain links TRBV6-4 to TRBJ1-1; D call uncertain. This CDR3 has 14 amino acids. The ends were cut back, 7 bases at V and 4 bases at J, with 16 bases in the middle. In germline, CDR1 is MRHNA, CDR2 SNTAGT. The CDR3 sequence: CASMLEAFGTEAFF. Written as DNA, the CDR3 is TGTGCCAGCATGCTTGAGGCTTTTGGCACTGAAGCTTTCTTT.

This clonotype has only a few counts. The chain couples TRBV5-1 to TRBJ1-4; maybe TRBD1 (5 bases). Per the germline V gene, CDR1 is SGHRS and CDR2 is YFSETQ. CDR3 length: 14 residues. V lost 0 bases to trimming and J lost 5 bases, with 8 bases between them. The CDR3 coding sequence is TGCGCCAGCAGCTTGGACGGGGACAATGAAAAACTGTTTTTT. This sequence encodes CASSLDGDNEKLFF.

The table lists this clonotype with a few counts. The rearrangement links TRBV14 to TRBJ1-3; D is possibly TRBD1 (6 bases). V lost 4 bases, J lost 2 bases, and 15 bases lay in between. The CDR3 spans 16 residues. CDR1 is SGHDN and CDR2 is FVKESK in the germline V gene. CDR3 in amino acids: CASSLLGQGTGNTIYF. For the CDR3, the DNA is TGTGCCAGCAGCCTCTTGGGTCAGGGGACTGGAAACACCATATATTTT.

CDR3 sequence reads: CASSLVGRGTEAFF. The CDR3 DNA follows: TGTGCCAGCAGCTTAGTAGGTCGTGGGACTGAAGCTTTCTTT. The chain carries TRBV7-2 and TRBJ1-1; no clear D gene. This CDR3 is 14 amino acids long. Germline V gene data show CDR1 as SGHTA and CDR2 as FQGNSA. V lost 1 base and J 5 bases, leaving 11 bases between the germline ends.

This clonotype was seen many times. As DNA, the CDR3 is TGTGCCAGCAGCCCAGGCTTACCCGGGGATGAGCAGTTCTTC. Translating it yields CASSPGLPGDEQFF. The chain uses TRBV7-9 and TRBJ2-1; the D gene is possibly TRBD2 (5 bases). V lost 5 bases and J lost 8, with 16 bases in between. Germline CDR1 is SEHNR and CDR2 is FQNEAQ (reference sequence). The CDR3 has 14 residues.

V usage is TRBV7-3 and J usage is TRBJ2-1; weak D call: TRBD2 (6 bases). V was pared by 5 bases and J by 7 bases, with 12 bases between. Per the germline V gene, CDR1 is SGHTA and CDR2 is FQGTGA. The CDR3 is made up of 13 amino acids. CDR3 amino acids: CASSPSGGNEQFF. CDR3 in DNA: TGTGCCAGCAGCCCGTCTGGGGGGAATGAGCAGTTCTTC.

In its sample, this clonotype was seen many times. The rearrangement uses TRBV7-2 and TRBJ2-2; the D is unclear. Per germline, CDR1 SGHTA and CDR2 FQGNSA. With 4 bases removed from V and 3 bases from J, the gap between germline ends came to 3 bases. This CDR3 comprises 12 residues. DNA for the CDR3: TGTGCCAGCAGCTCATACACCGGGGAGCTGTTTTTT. This translates into CASSSYTGELFF.

The rearrangement links TRBV14 to TRBJ2-1; maybe TRBD2 (5 bases). V was pared by 6 bases and J by 0 bases, with 15 bases between. The CDR3 runs 16 residues. The germline gives CDR1 SGHDN, CDR2 FVKESK. The CDR3 region has the DNA TGTGCCAGCAGAAAAAATAGCGAGACCTCCTACAATGAGCAGTTCTTC. Translation gives CASRKNSETSYNEQFF. The full variable domain, rest sourced from reference TRBV14 and TRBJ2-1, is EAGVTQFPSHSVIEKGQTVTLRCDPISGHDNLYWYRRVMGKEIKFLLHFVKESKQDESGMPNNRFLAERTGGTYSTLKVQPAELEDSGVYFCASRKNSETSYNEQFFGPGTRLTVL.